The clone carrying this T cell receptor (beta chain) was detected only a few times. The antigen remains unidentified. J gave up 4 bases and V 2 bases, and 13 bases lay outside the gene matches. Germline V gene lookup returns CDR1 SGHVS and CDR2 FQNEAQ. This CDR3 is built from 18 residues. This entry belongs to a study of blood T cells in healthy people across ages. Together with a sample-barcoded 5' primer, a J-beta primer mix was included in a second PCR lasting roughly 6 to 12 cycles. One entry per CDR3 protein results from TCRdb running MiXCR on the 5' RACE reads. The repertoire holds over a million distinct CDR3 sequences, with about 45% as singletons. Whole-study results and caveats: Roughly linear declines in TCR beta diversity per million T cells occurred with age. PBMCs that were unsorted prevented a conclusive naive versus antigen-experienced comparison.

Sequencing was performed on blood. The chain joins TRBV7-8 to TRBJ1-2; 10 bases are shared with TRBD1. This TCR derives from a woman between 18 and 29 years old in good health. The CDR3 protein is CASSLSRDRGFSGYGYTF. The CDR3 DNA sequence: TGTGCCAGCAGCTTATCCCGGGACAGGGGATTTTCGGGCTATGGCTACACCTTC.